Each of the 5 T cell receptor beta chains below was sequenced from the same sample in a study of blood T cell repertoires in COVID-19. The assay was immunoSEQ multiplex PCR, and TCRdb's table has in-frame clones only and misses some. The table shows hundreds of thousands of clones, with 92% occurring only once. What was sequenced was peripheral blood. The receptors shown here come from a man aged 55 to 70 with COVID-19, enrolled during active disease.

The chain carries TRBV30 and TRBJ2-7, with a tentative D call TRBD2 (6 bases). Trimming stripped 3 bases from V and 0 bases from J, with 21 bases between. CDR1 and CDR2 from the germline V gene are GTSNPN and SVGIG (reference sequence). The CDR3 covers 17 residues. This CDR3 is CAWRGLGTAQSSYEQYF. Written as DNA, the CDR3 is TGTGCCTGGAGGGGACTCGGGACGGCTCAGAGCTCCTACGAGCAGTACTTC.

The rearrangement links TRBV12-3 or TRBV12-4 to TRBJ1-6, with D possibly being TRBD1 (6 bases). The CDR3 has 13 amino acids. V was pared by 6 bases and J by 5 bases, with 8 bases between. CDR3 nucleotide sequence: TGTGCCAGCAGGCGGACAGATAATTCACCCCTCCACTTT. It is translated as CASRRTDNSPLHF.

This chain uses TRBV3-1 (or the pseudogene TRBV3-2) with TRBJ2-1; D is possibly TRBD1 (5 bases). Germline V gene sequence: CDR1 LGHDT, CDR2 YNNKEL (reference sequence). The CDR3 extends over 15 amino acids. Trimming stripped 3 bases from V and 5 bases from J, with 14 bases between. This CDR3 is CASSQGPLYNNEQFF. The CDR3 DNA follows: TGTGCCAGCAGCCAGGGGCCCCTGTACAACAATGAGCAGTTCTTC.

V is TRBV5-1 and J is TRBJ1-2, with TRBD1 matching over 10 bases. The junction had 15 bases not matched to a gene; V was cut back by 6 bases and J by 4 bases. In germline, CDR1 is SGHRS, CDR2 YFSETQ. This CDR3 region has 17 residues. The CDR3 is CASTEIRGTGDVYGYTF. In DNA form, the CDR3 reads TGCGCCAGCACAGAAATTCGCGGGACAGGGGACGTCTATGGCTACACCTTC.

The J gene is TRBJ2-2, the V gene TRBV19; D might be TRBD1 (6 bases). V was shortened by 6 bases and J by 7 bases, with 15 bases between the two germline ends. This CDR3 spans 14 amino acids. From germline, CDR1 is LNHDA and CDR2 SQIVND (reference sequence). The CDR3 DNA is TGTGCCAGTAGCCCCTCAGGGGTGAACGGGGAGCTGTTTTTT. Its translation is CASSPSGVNGELFF.